These T cell receptor beta chains were read from a single sample in a study of T cell responses to AZD1222 COVID-19 vaccine. Data came from immunoSEQ multiplex PCR; TCRdb stores just in-frame clones and leaves some out. The profile covers around 170,000 clones, with roughly nine tenths appearing a single time and less than 1.6% taken by the ten largest. The sequenced sample was peripheral blood, obtained on day 0 of AZD1222 vaccination. The receptors were gathered from an adult in good health. Both conserved end residues are part of each CDR3. A D gene is named only where the DNA matches it firmly. Clone size is stated in some rows and not others, as once, few, many or a class when expanded.

CDR3aa: CASSSTGYNEQFF
CDR3nt: TGCGCCAGCAGCTCGACAGGGTACAATGAGCAGTTCTTC
d_gene: TRBD1
abundance: .
j_gene: TRBJ2-1
v_gene: TRBV5-1

CDR3aa: CASSPVHGTDTQYF
CDR3nt: TGCGCCAGCAGCCCCGTGCATGGCACAGATACGCAGTATTTT
d_gene: .
abundance: .
j_gene: TRBJ2-3
v_gene: TRBV4-1

CDR3aa: CASSELQVNSPLHF
CDR3nt: TGTGCCAGCAGTGAGCTACAGGTTAATTCACCCCTCCACTTT
d_gene: .
abundance: few
j_gene: TRBJ1-6
v_gene: TRBV6-1

CDR3aa: CASSSSGTRKYNEQFF
CDR3nt: TGTGCCAGCAGCTCGTCCGGGACTAGGAAGTACAATGAGCAGTTCTTC
d_gene: TRBD2
abundance: .
j_gene: TRBJ2-1
v_gene: TRBV7-3

CDR3aa: CASSLGWSVTQYF
CDR3nt: TGTGCCAGCAGCTTAGGGTGGTCGGTTACGCAGTATTTT
d_gene: .
abundance: .
j_gene: TRBJ2-3
v_gene: TRBV13

CDR3aa: CASSLGGTGLYEQYF
CDR3nt: TGTGCCAGCAGCTTAGGAGGGACTGGCCTCTACGAGCAGTACTTC
d_gene: .
abundance: .
j_gene: TRBJ2-7
v_gene: TRBV7-6

CDR3aa: CASRSSGGGYYEQYF
CDR3nt: TGTGCCAGCAGGTCTAGCGGGGGGGGTTACTACGAGCAGTACTTC
d_gene: TRBD2
abundance: .
j_gene: TRBJ2-7
v_gene: TRBV6-5

CDR3aa: CASTNPEYNYGYTF
CDR3nt: TGTGCCAGCACTAACCCAGAATACAACTATGGCTACACCTTC
d_gene: .
abundance: .
j_gene: TRBJ1-2
v_gene: TRBV7-2

CDR3aa: CASSFLQPETQYF
CDR3nt: TGTGCCAGCAGTTTTCTACAACCAGAGACCCAGTACTTC
d_gene: .
abundance: few
j_gene: TRBJ2-5
v_gene: TRBV28

CDR3aa: CASRTQGMNTGELFF
CDR3nt: TGTGCCAGCAGAACACAGGGGATGAACACCGGGGAGCTGTTTTTT
d_gene: TRBD1
abundance: .
j_gene: TRBJ2-2
v_gene: TRBV28